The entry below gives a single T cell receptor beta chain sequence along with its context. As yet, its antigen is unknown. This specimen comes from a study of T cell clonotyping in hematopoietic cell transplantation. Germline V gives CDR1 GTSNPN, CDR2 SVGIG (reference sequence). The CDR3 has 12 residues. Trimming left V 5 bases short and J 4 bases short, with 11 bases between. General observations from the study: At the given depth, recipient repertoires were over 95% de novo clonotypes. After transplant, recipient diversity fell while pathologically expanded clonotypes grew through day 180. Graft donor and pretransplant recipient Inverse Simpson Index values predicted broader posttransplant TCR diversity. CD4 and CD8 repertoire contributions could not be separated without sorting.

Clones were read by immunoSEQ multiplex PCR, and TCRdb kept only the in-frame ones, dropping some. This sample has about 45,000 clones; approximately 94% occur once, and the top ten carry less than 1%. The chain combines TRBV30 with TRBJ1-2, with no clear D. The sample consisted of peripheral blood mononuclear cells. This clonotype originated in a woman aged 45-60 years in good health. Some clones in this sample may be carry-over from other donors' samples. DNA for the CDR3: TGTGCCTGGGGGTGGGGTTCCTATGGCTACACCTTC. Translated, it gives CAWGWGSYGYTF.